The 21 T cell receptor beta chains below were found in one sample sequenced in a study of blood T cell repertoires in COVID-19. TCRdb's table, derived via immunoSEQ multiplex PCR, lists solely in-frame clones and lacks some. The sample records tens of thousands of clones, about 90% being singletons. The specimen was peripheral blood. The receptors were sampled from a man aged 55 to 70 with acute or convalescent COVID-19.

The chain couples TRBV5-4 to TRBJ2-2; 9 nucleotides agree with TRBD1. This CDR3 spans 15 amino acids. Germline V gives CDR1 SGHNT, CDR2 YYREEE (reference sequence). V lost 4 bases to trimming and J lost 4 bases; unmatched junction nucleotides: 5. This CDR3 reads CASSRDRVSTGELFF. The CDR3 DNA reads TGTGCCAGCAGCCGGGACAGGGTGAGCACCGGGGAGCTGTTTTTT.

The chain uses TRBV19 and TRBJ2-7; 14 bases align to TRBD2. J was trimmed by 6 bases and V by 5 bases; bases with no gene match: 9. This CDR3 region has 16 residues. The V gene's germline CDR1 is LNHDA and CDR2 SQIVND (reference sequence). The CDR3 DNA follows: TGTGCCAGTAGTCCGAGACTAGCGGGAGGGCCCGGCGAGCAGTACTTC. It is translated as CASSPRLAGGPGEQYF.

The chain is built from TRBV11-2 and TRBJ2-3; TRBD2 aligns across 12 bases. Germline loops: CDR1 SGHAT, CDR2 FQNNGV. V was pared by 5 bases and J by 4 bases, with 7 bases of the junction left unmatched. CDR3 size: 16 residues. The CDR3 region is CASSVLAGGRADTQYF. The CDR3 nucleotides are TGTGCCAGCAGCGTACTAGCGGGAGGACGGGCAGATACGCAGTATTTT.

This clone was counted between two and nine times. The chain carries TRBV16 and TRBJ1-2, with D possibly TRBD1 on 6 matching bases. The CDR3 has 13 amino acids. The germline CDR1 and CDR2 sequences are KGHSY and FQNENV. Trimming removed 2 bases from V and 3 bases from J, with 7 bases in between. For the CDR3, the DNA is TGTGCCAGCAGCCAAGGGGGCTACTATGGCTACACCTTC. Translated, it gives CASSQGGYYGYTF. The full variable domain, rest sourced from reference TRBV16 and TRBJ1-2, is GEEVAQTPKHLVRGEGQKAKLYCAPIKGHSYVFWYQQVLKNEFKFLISFQNENVFDETGMPKERFSAKCLPNSPCSLEIQATKLEDSAVYFCASSQGGYYGYTFGSGTRLTVV.

The chain uses TRBV5-1 and TRBJ2-2, with D perhaps matching TRBD2 (5 bases). Germline V CDR1 and CDR2: SGHRS, YFSETQ. V shed 0 bases and J shed 2 bases, with 14 bases lying between them. CDR3 length equals 17 residues. CDR3 nucleotides: TGCGCCAGCAGCTTGGCCGGGTCGAGGGCCAACACCGGGGAGCTGTTTTTT. It encodes CASSLAGSRANTGELFF.

CDR3 DNA: TGTGCCAGTGTTATACAGGGGAGCTCTGGAAACACCATATATTTT. Amino acids: CASVIQGSSGNTIYF. The chain uses TRBV6-5 and TRBJ1-3; 7 nucleotides align to TRBD1. Per germline, CDR1 MNHEY and CDR2 SVGAGI. V lost 9 bases, J lost 0 bases, and 8 bases stayed unmatched. The CDR3 extends over 15 amino acids.

The gene calls are TRBV7-9 and TRBJ2-7; 7 bases match TRBD1. The CDR3 is 13 residues long. The ends lost 2 bases at V and 7 bases at J; junction bases unmatched: 5. Germline values: CDR1 SEHNR, CDR2 FQNEAQ (reference sequence). This CDR3 is CASSLRGTDEQYF. The CDR3 DNA is TGTGCCAGCAGCTTACGAGGGACAGATGAGCAGTACTTC.

The chain couples TRBV2 to TRBJ1-4; unclear D gene. Trimming left V 6 bases short and J 4 bases short, with 12 bases between. Germline values: CDR1 SNHLY, CDR2 FYNNEI. CDR3 length: 14 residues. CDR3 protein: CASRAGLVNEKLFF. For the CDR3, the DNA is TGTGCCAGCAGGGCCGGACTGGTTAATGAAAAACTGTTTTTT.

The sample holds a few counts of this clone. In nucleotides, the CDR3 is TGTGCCAGCAGGGGCGCGGGGTCCCTCGAGCAGTACTTC. Protein sequence: CASRGAGSLEQYF. The V and J genes are TRBV28 and TRBJ2-7, with D maybe TRBD2 (6 bases). This CDR3 has 13 residues. Trimming shortened V by 6 bases and J by 6 bases, and 15 bases separated the two germline ends. Germline V gene data show CDR1 as MDHEN and CDR2 as SYDVKM. Supplemented by reference TRBV28 and TRBJ2-7, the full variable domain reads DVKVTQSSRYLVKRTGEKVFLECVQDMDHENMFWYRQDPGLGLRLIYFSYDVKMKEKGDIPEGYSVSREKKERFSLILESASTNQTSMYLCASRGAGSLEQYFGPGTRLTVT.

The chain has TRBV28 and TRBJ2-1; 7 bases are a match to TRBD2. Germline CDR1 MDHEN, CDR2 SYDVKM. The V gene end was trimmed by 6 bases and the J gene end by 9 bases; junction bases not matched to a gene: 5. This CDR3 has 12 residues. The CDR3 DNA reads as TGTGCCAGCAGCCACACTAGCGCTGAGCAGTTCTTC. Protein: CASSHTSAEQFF.

With respect to this clone: Other DNA sequences from this sample encode an identical CDR3 as well. V gene TRBV6-5 combines with J gene TRBJ1-5, with unresolved D. Trimming pared 0 bases from V and 5 bases from J, leaving 5 bases between. Germline V gene sequence: CDR1 MNHEY, CDR2 SVGAGI. The CDR3 spans 13 residues. The CDR3 sequence is CASSYSRDQPQHF. The CDR3 nucleotides read TGTGCCAGCAGTTACTCGCGGGATCAGCCCCAGCATTTT.

The chain has TRBV28 and TRBJ1-5, with a possible D match to TRBD1 (5 bases). The CDR3 has 14 residues. Germline CDR1 MDHEN, CDR2 SYDVKM. Trimming removed 4 bases at V and 4 bases at J, with 11 bases between. The CDR3 sequence is CASSSGGANQPQHF. CDR3 coding DNA: TGTGCCAGCAGTTCGGGTGGGGCTAATCAGCCCCAGCATTTT.

The V gene is TRBV7-8, the J gene TRBJ1-3; TRBD1 matches at 7 bases. V lost 1 base, J lost 0 bases, and 3 bases stayed unmatched. The germline CDR1 and CDR2 sequences are SGHVS and FQNEAQ. This CDR3 has 16 residues. In DNA, the CDR3 is TGTGCCAGCAGCTTAGGACGGGACAGCTCTGGAAACACCATATATTTT. Amino acid sequence: CASSLGRDSSGNTIYF.

The gene calls are TRBV4-1 and TRBJ2-1; 11 bases are shared with TRBD2. V shed 4 bases and J 4 bases; nucleotides not matched to a gene: 9. CDR1 MGHRA and CDR2 YSYEKL come from the germline V gene. The CDR3 consists of 17 residues. The CDR3 DNA is TGCGCCAGCAGCCGGCTTGTTGGGACTAGCGGTTACAATGAGCAGTTCTTC. This encodes CASSRLVGTSGYNEQFF.

The genes are TRBV5-1 and TRBJ2-1, with TRBD2 matching over 9 bases. Trimming removed 0 bases from V and 2 bases from J; junction bases left unmatched: 0. Germline V gene lookup returns CDR1 SGHRS and CDR2 YFSETQ. This CDR3 is built from 15 residues. CDR3 nucleotides: TGCGCCAGCAGCTTGGGCGGGAGGGCCTACAATGAGCAGTTCTTC. Its protein product is CASSLGGRAYNEQFF. Together with reference TRBV5-1 and TRBJ2-1, the CDR3 gives the full variable domain: KAGVTQTPRYLIKTRGQQVTLSCSPISGHRSVSWYQQTPGQGLQFLFEYFSETQRNKGNFPGRFSGRQFSNSRSEMNVSTLELGDSALYLCASSLGGRAYNEQFFGPGTRLTVL.

The rearrangement uses TRBV7-9 and TRBJ2-5, with D unresolved. The CDR3 loop spans 14 amino acids. Germline V CDR1 and CDR2: SEHNR, FQNEAQ (reference sequence). Trimming shortened V by 6 bases and J by 6 bases, and 17 bases separated the two germline ends. CDR3 loop: CASSANNRSKTQYF. The CDR3, as DNA: TGTGCCAGCAGTGCCAACAACAGATCGAAGACCCAGTACTTC.

V usage is TRBV4-1 and J usage is TRBJ2-5, with 8 bases aligning to TRBD2. The CDR3 is 13 amino acids. Trimming cost V 8 bases and J 5 bases; bases outside gene matches: 7. Germline V gene lookup returns CDR1 MGHRA and CDR2 YSYEKL. The CDR3 region has the DNA TGCGCCAGCGGCAGGCTAGCGGGTGAGACCCAGTACTTC. Protein product: CASGRLAGETQYF.

The rearrangement joins TRBV28 to TRBJ1-1; 7 bases match TRBD1. Germline CDR1 is MDHEN and CDR2 is SYDVKM. V lost 6 bases, J lost 10 bases, and 14 bases stayed unmatched. The CDR3 sequence is 14 residues long. This CDR3 is CASRPLKGASRAFF. CDR3 nucleotides: TGTGCCAGCAGGCCACTGAAGGGGGCGAGCCGAGCTTTCTTT. The full variable domain, rest sourced from reference TRBV28 and TRBJ1-1, is DVKVTQSSRYLVKRTGEKVFLECVQDMDHENMFWYRQDPGLGLRLIYFSYDVKMKEKGDIPEGYSVSREKKERFSLILESASTNQTSMYLCASRPLKGASRAFFGQGTRLTVV.

This chain connects TRBV27 to TRBJ1-3, with D unclear. This CDR3 spans 15 amino acids. V lost 6 bases and J lost 0, with 12 bases in between. The germline V gene has CDR1 MNHEY and CDR2 SMNVEV (reference sequence). The CDR3: CASSLLSGSGNTIYF. The CDR3 region has the DNA TGTGCCAGCAGCCTCCTGTCCGGCTCTGGAAACACCATATATTTT.

CDR3 in DNA: TGTGCCTGGAGGGCCGGACAGGCTAACACTGAAGCTTTCTTT. This translates into CAWRAGQANTEAFF. The rearrangement uses TRBV30 and TRBJ1-1, with 7 bases that match TRBD1. Germline V gene sequence: CDR1 GTSNPN, CDR2 SVGIG (reference sequence). The CDR3 sequence is 14 residues long. V shed 3 bases and J 2 bases; nucleotides not matched to a gene: 6. The complete variable domain, with remaining parts taken from reference TRBV30 and TRBJ1-1, reads SQTIHQWPATLVQPVGSPLSLECTVEGTSNPNLYWYRQAAGRGLQLLFYSVGIGQISSEVPQNLSASRPQDRQFILSSKKLLLSDSGFYLCAWRAGQANTEAFFGQGTRLTVV.

The V and J genes are TRBV2 and TRBJ2-5; 9 bases line up with TRBD2. Germline lookup yields CDR1 SNHLY and CDR2 FYNNEI. The CDR3 is made up of 13 amino acids. J was trimmed by 5 bases and V by 3 bases; bases with no gene match: 1. The DNA of the CDR3 is TGTGCCAGCAGTGATAGCGGGAGTGAGACCCAGTACTTC. Its translation: CASSDSGSETQYF.